This T cell receptor beta chain was identified in a study of tissue T cells after allogeneic stem cell transplantation (dated by TCRdb to 2022 to 2024). About the study as a whole: The study profiled TCR beta repertoires in many tissues obtained from research autopsies of patients with and without GVHD, and also in mouse models of GVHD. The human arm was conducted as a prospective observational study, and neither blinding nor randomization was performed. Broader findings and caveats from the paper: Within patients, how anatomically similar tissues were was a major factor shaping TCR repertoire composition, regardless of disease or transplant status. Blood and spleen T cells captured only a limited portion of the TCR repertoire detected in tissues, in both patients and mice. The patient cohort was small and varied clinically, and sampling depth was recognized as a limitation. The study did not determine which tissue TCRs were alloreactive or antigen-specific, and some clones might have been persisting host cells. Only a few T cell clones appeared in more than one patient, yet motif-based clustering showed tissue-specific repertoire signatures that were shared between patients.

As concerns this clone: Its target antigen remains unknown. Because this receptor comes from a mouse, its gene names and germline sequences follow the mouse reference. Read data end 1 residue before the CDR3 end; the end is taken from the germline J gene.

Libraries were constructed by the immunoSEQ multiplex PCR assay. TCRbeta CDR3 sequencing was performed at survey depth by Adaptive Biotechnologies, and CDR3 sequences, V/J genes, productive frequency and template counts were reported. Amplification of TCR beta CDR3 regions was performed from genomic DNA rather than from RNA. Turning to the authors' computational methods: Pairwise repertoire overlap between tissues was quantified with Jensen-Shannon divergence, where 1 means complete divergence and 0 identical. Tissues were clustered by single-linkage agglomerative hierarchical clustering of pairwise JSD values, and the clustering results were displayed as dendrograms. GLIPH2 was applied to all patient samples using simulation_depth 1000, kmer_min_depth 3, and cdr3_length_cutoff 8, and only groups with more than two unique CDR3s were retained. In a standardized tissue-overlap score, Jaccard GLIPH-group overlap across patients was extrapolated to a standard repertoire size of 1000 clones. Linear mixed-effect models, with tissue included as a fixed effect and individual included as a random effect, were used to assess associations of diversity with clinical or experimental variables. TCRdb retrieved this table from immuneACCESS and kept in-frame rearrangements only. Not all clones are present; in checked studies, unresolved V genes account for under half, and no reason is known for the remainder. V and J calls plus clone size are reproduced from that table; the DNA served to infer D and trimming. In all, the sample holds more than 45,000 clones, and approximately 70% of those were seen once. The top ten hold approximately 0.55% of the sample.

A distance of 10 bases separates the germline ends of V and J, which lose 5 bases and 0 bases respectively. CDR1 SGHSA and CDR2 FRNQAP were looked up in the germline V gene. The CDR3 covers 15 residues, taking in both the cysteine and the phenylalanine. The CDR3 was read in part: 42 bases, with the frame set at base 1. The sequence came from a pool of C57BL/6 mice in good health. Sequencing was done on a sample of sorted cells pooled from one or two spleens. The chain employs TRBV16 and TRBJ1-4; TRBD1 is a possible D gene, resting on 5 matching bases. The DNA read from the CDR3 is TGTGCAAGCAGCCCCAGACAGATTTCCAACGAAAGATTATTT. Translation gives CASSPRQISNERLF. The complete CDR3 protein is CASSPRQISNERLFF.